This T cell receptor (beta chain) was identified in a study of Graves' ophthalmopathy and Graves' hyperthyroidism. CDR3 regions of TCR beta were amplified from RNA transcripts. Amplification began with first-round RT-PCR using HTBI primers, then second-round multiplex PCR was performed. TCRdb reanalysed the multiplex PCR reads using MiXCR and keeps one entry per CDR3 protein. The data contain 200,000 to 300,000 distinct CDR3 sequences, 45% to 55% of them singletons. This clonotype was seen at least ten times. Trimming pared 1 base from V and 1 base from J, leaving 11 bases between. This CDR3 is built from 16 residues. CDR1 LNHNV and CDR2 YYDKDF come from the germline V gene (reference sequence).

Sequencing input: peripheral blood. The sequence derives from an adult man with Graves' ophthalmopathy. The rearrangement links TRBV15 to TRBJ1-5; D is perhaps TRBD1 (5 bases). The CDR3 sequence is CATSRGGGTSNQPQHF. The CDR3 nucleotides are TGTGCCACCAGCAGAGGTGGGGGGACGAGCAATCAGCCCCAGCATTTT.